A single sample gave rise to the 17 T cell receptor beta chains below, sequenced in a study of T cells in Graves' hyperthyroidism and ophthalmopathy (dated by TCRdb to between 2018 and 2021). Receptors were amplified or captured by multiplex PCR. The listed sequencing device is Illumina HiSeq 2000. TCR beta CDR3 regions were amplified from RNA transcripts. A first-round RT-PCR of the TCR CDR3 used the HTBI primer set with the Qiagen OneStep RT-PCR kit. The raw public reads went through TCRdb reprocessing: fastp at Q25, MiXCR clone calling, in-frame beta chains kept. Duplicate CDR3 protein sequences are folded into a single record with the most common DNA and genes. This sample has roughly 250,000 distinct CDR3 sequences in its table, and approximately 16% of those were observed once. Around 26% of the sample belongs to the ten largest clones. Sequencing was performed on blood. These TCRs come from a woman aged 18-30 years with Graves' ophthalmopathy.

The chain couples TRBV28 to TRBJ1-5; 9 nucleotides line up with TRBD1. The CDR3 is 17 amino acids. CDR1 MDHEN and CDR2 SYDVKM come from the germline V gene. V lost 4 bases, J lost 4 bases, and 11 bases stayed unmatched. As DNA, the CDR3 is TGTGCCAGCAGTTCTCTCGGGACAGGGCGGACTAATCAGCCCCAGCATTTT. Translation: CASSSLGTGRTNQPQHF.

This clonotype was picked up many times. The J gene is TRBJ2-1, the V gene TRBV28, with a weak D call TRBD1 (6 bases). The CDR3 runs 12 residues. Germline V gene lookup returns CDR1 MDHEN and CDR2 SYDVKM. V was trimmed by 6 bases and J by 6 bases, leaving 9 bases between them. CDR3 DNA sequence: TGTGCCAGCAGGTCCAGGGGCAATGAGCAGTTCTTC. This gives the protein CASRSRGNEQFF.

The chain is built from TRBV7-9 and TRBJ2-2; 14 bases map to TRBD2. J gave up 0 bases and V 5 bases, and 8 bases lay outside the gene matches. The CDR3 covers 19 residues. Germline assignment: CDR1 SEHNR and CDR2 FQNEAQ (reference sequence). The CDR3: CASSPMGLAGASNTGELFF. Written as DNA, the CDR3 is TGTGCCAGCAGCCCAATGGGACTAGCGGGAGCCTCGAACACCGGGGAGCTGTTTTTT.

Ten or more counts support this clonotype. V is TRBV30 and J is TRBJ2-7; D tentatively reads TRBD1 or TRBD2 (5 bases each). The CDR3 is made up of 12 amino acids. Germline V gene data show CDR1 as GTSNPN and CDR2 as SVGIG (reference sequence). The V end lost 6 bases, the J end lost 2 bases, and 11 bases lay between the germline ends. This CDR3 is CACAQGPYEQYF. In DNA form, the CDR3 reads TGTGCCTGTGCCCAGGGACCCTACGAGCAGTACTTC.

This clonotype was observed many times. The chain couples TRBV15 to TRBJ2-7; 16 positions match TRBD2. Germline trimming cut 2 bases from V and 2 bases from J; bases unmatched to any gene: 9. CDR1 LNHNV and CDR2 YYDKDF come from the germline V gene (reference sequence). The CDR3 spans 19 residues. The CDR3: CATSRPAGTSGGVTYEQYF. In nucleotides, the CDR3 is TGTGCCACCAGCAGACCAGCGGGGACTAGCGGGGGGGTTACCTACGAGCAGTACTTC.

This clonotype was found many times. The chain recombines TRBV28 with TRBJ2-2; TRBD1 agrees at 8 bases. This CDR3 region has 14 residues. Trimming took 6 bases from V and 7 from J; bases not matched to a gene: 7. CDR1 is MDHEN, CDR2 SYDVKM, per germline. The CDR3: CASRRQGRIGELFF. The CDR3 coding sequence is TGTGCCAGCAGGAGACAGGGGCGGATCGGGGAGCTGTTTTTT.

The chain recombines TRBV6-2 or TRBV6-3 with TRBJ1-1; 9 bases line up with TRBD1. Germline V gene data show CDR1 as MNHEY and CDR2 as SVGEGT. The CDR3 length is 15 residues. V lost 6 bases, J lost 0 bases, and 5 bases stayed unmatched. In nucleotides, the CDR3 is TGTGCCAGCAGCGGGACAGGGTTTGTGAACACTGAAGCTTTCTTT. This encodes CASSGTGFVNTEAFF.

The J gene is TRBJ1-2, the V gene TRBV27, with TRBD1 identical over 8 bases. This CDR3 has 16 residues. CDR1 MNHEY and CDR2 SMNVEV come from the germline V gene (reference sequence). Unmatched junction bases numbered 16, after V lost 5 bases and J lost 8 bases. CDR3 sequence: CASSALTGALVSGYTF. The DNA for the CDR3 is TGTGCCAGCAGTGCCTTGACAGGGGCGCTTGTGAGCGGCTACACCTTC.

V gene TRBV7-6 combines with J gene TRBJ1-6, with 9 bases matching TRBD1. Germline CDR1 reads SGHVS; CDR2 reads FNYEAQ. This CDR3 contains 15 residues. V was clipped by 1 base and J by 9 bases; unmatched bases: 4. The CDR3 nucleotides read TGTGCCAGCAGCTTAGACAGGGGACAGGGTTCACCCCTCCACTTT. Translation: CASSLDRGQGSPLHF.

V and J are TRBV7-2 and TRBJ2-1, with TRBD2 identical over 13 bases. Germline values: CDR1 SGHTA, CDR2 FQGNSA. J lost 11 bases, V lost 5 bases, and 6 bases had no gene match. The CDR3 is 14 residues long. As DNA, the CDR3 is TGTGCCAGCAGCCCGCCGGGACTAGCGGGACAGCAGTTCTTC. This sequence encodes CASSPPGLAGQQFF.

This clonotype was observed many times. The chain has TRBV20-1 and TRBJ1-2, with TRBD1 matching 7 bases. The CDR3 length is 11 residues. Looked up from germline, CDR1 is DFQATT and CDR2 is SNEGSKA (reference sequence). V lost 5 bases to trimming and J lost 8 bases; unmatched junction nucleotides: 5. The CDR3 DNA sequence: TGCAGTGCTCGACAGGGTTTCGGCTACACCTTC. It is translated as CSARQGFGYTF.

Many counts were recorded for this clonotype. The J gene is TRBJ1-4, the V gene TRBV12-3 or TRBV12-4, with TRBD1 matching over 11 bases. Germline trimming cut 4 bases from V and 8 bases from J; bases unmatched to any gene: 3. The CDR3 totals 14 residues. The CDR3 DNA is TGTGCCAGCAGTTGGGGACAGGGGGACGAAAAACTGTTTTTT. It specifies CASSWGQGDEKLFF.

The V gene is TRBV29-1, the J gene TRBJ2-1; 15 bases line up with TRBD2. This CDR3 comprises 17 residues. The junction had 16 bases not matched to a gene; V was cut back by 6 bases and J by 10 bases. CDR1 and CDR2 from the germline V gene are SQVTM and ANQGSEA. CDR3 residues: CSVSYPGTSGGPREQFF. DNA for the CDR3: TGCAGCGTCTCCTACCCCGGGACTAGCGGGGGGCCCCGGGAGCAGTTCTTC.

The table lists this clonotype with a few counts. J is TRBJ1-2 and V is TRBV4-1, with 7 bases fitting TRBD1. In germline, CDR1 is MGHRA, CDR2 YSYEKL. The CDR3 runs 14 residues. V was pared by 6 bases and J by 2 bases, with 6 bases of the junction left unmatched. The CDR3 DNA reads as TGCGCCAGCAGACCACCAGGGGGGAACTATGGCTACACCTTC. It translates to CASRPPGGNYGYTF.

This clonotype was seen repeatedly, ten times or more. This sequence joins TRBV2 and TRBJ2-1; 9 nucleotides align to TRBD2. Germline CDR1 reads SNHLY; CDR2 reads FYNNEI. J lost 8 bases, V lost 5 bases, and 10 bases had no gene match. The CDR3 sequence is 15 residues long. In DNA, the CDR3 is TGTGCCAGCAGTCCCGGACTAGCGAGGTTCGATGAGCAGTTCTTC. This sequence encodes CASSPGLARFDEQFF.

This clonotype occurred many times. This chain uses TRBV27 with TRBJ1-2; 11 bases match TRBD1. With V trimmed by 6 bases and J by 7 bases, 7 bases remained unmatched. This CDR3 region has 14 residues. Germline values: CDR1 MNHEY, CDR2 SMNVEV (reference sequence). The CDR3 bases are TGTGCCAGCAGCCCGGGACAGGGGGGCATTGGCTACACCTTC. Translating it yields CASSPGQGGIGYTF.

This clonotype was detected a few times. The CDR3 sequence is CSARTGTGLQPQHF. DNA for the CDR3: TGCAGTGCTAGGACGGGGACAGGGTTACAGCCCCAGCATTTT. The chain joins TRBV20-1 to TRBJ1-5; 9 bases are a match to TRBD1. The trim removed 3 bases at V and 7 bases at J, leaving 7 bases unmatched. Germline V gene lookup returns CDR1 DFQATT and CDR2 SNEGSKA (reference sequence). The CDR3 runs to 14 residues.